The rows below give T cell receptor beta chains drawn from one sample of a study of blood T cell repertoires in COVID-19. Libraries were prepared by immunoSEQ multiplex PCR; TCRdb keeps only in-frame clonotypes and omits some of them. The data contain roughly 250,000 clones, around 90% of them seen just once; the ten biggest clones take up approximately 2.4%. Specimen: PBMCs or T cells enriched from blood (not recorded which). The receptors stem from a woman aged 40 to 50 with acute COVID-19. Each CDR3 is given with its conserved first and last residue. D genes are given only for firm matches. Clone size is stated in some rows and not others, as once, few, many or a class when expanded.

j_call | clone_size | v_call | d_call | cdr3_aa | cdr3_nt
TRBJ2-4 | - | TRBV5-5 | TRBD1 | CASSLGQGPNIQYF | TGTGCCAGCAGCTTAGGACAGGGTCCAAACATTCAGTACTTC
TRBJ2-2 | - | TRBV10-3 | TRBD2 | CAISESGLATGELFF | TGTGCCATCAGTGAGTCGGGACTAGCCACCGGGGAGCTGTTTTTT
TRBJ2-1 | once | TRBV5-1 | - | CASSPLERSNEQFF | TGCGCCAGCAGCCCTCTAGAGAGGAGTAATGAGCAGTTCTTC
TRBJ1-5 | - | TRBV19 | - | CASSIGGFGNQPQHF | TGTGCCAGTAGTATAGGAGGTTTCGGCAATCAGCCCCAGCATTTT
TRBJ1-3 | - | TRBV4-3 | - | CASSQDIRADGGNTIYF | TGCGCCAGCAGCCAAGATATCAGGGCGGATGGTGGAAACACCATATATTTT
TRBJ2-3 | once | TRBV12-5 | - | CASGPPEGRETDTQYF | TGTGCTAGTGGTCCCCCGGAAGGGCGGGAAACAGATACGCAGTATTTT
TRBJ1-5 | - | TRBV19 | TRBD1 | CASKSGQGSQPQHF | TGTGCCAGCAAAAGCGGACAGGGGTCTCAGCCCCAGCATTTT
TRBJ2-1 | - | TRBV10-2 | TRBD2 | CASSESSSGGFGQFF | TGCGCCAGCAGTGAGTCTTCTAGCGGGGGCTTTGGGCAGTTCTTC
TRBJ1-1 | - | TRBV6-5 | - | CASSYDPYEDTEAFF | TGTGCCAGCAGTTACGACCCATATGAGGACACTGAAGCTTTCTTT
TRBJ1-2 | - | TRBV5-1 | - | CASSLDTRGYGYTF | TGCGCCAGCAGCTTGGACACACGCGGCTATGGCTACACCTTC
TRBJ2-7 | - | TRBV19 | - | CASSPDTSTYEQYF | TGTGCCAGTAGTCCCGACACGTCAACCTACGAGCAGTACTTC
TRBJ1-6 | - | TRBV5-1 | - | CASSSWGGENSPLHF | TGCGCCAGCAGCTCCTGGGGGGGGGAAAATTCACCCCTCCACTTT
TRBJ1-6 | - | TRBV6-5 | TRBD1 | CASRAGGSNSPLHF | TGTGCCAGCAGGGCAGGGGGCAGCAATTCACCCCTCCACTTT
TRBJ1-2 | - | TRBV19 | - | CASHNGGSYGYTF | TGTGCCAGCCACAATGGGGGGAGCTATGGCTACACCTTC
TRBJ1-1 | - | TRBV9 | TRBD1 | CASSALQGPVNTEAFF | TGTGCCAGCAGCGCCCTACAGGGGCCGGTGAACACTGAAGCTTTCTTT
TRBJ2-2 | - | TRBV27 | TRBD1 | CASSFWTGVPGELFF | TGTGCCAGCAGTTTCTGGACAGGGGTCCCCGGGGAGCTGTTTTTT
TRBJ2-1 | - | TRBV2 | TRBD2 | CASRNGGEAYNEQFF | TGTGCCAGCAGAAACGGGGGGGAGGCCTACAATGAGCAGTTCTTC
TRBJ2-2 | once | TRBV4-1 | TRBD1 | CASSLWTGLDTGELFF | TGCGCCAGCAGTTTATGGACAGGGCTAGACACCGGGGAGCTGTTTTTT
TRBJ2-2 | once | TRBV18 | TRBD2 | CASSLMGLAGRENTGELFF | TGTGCCAGCTCACTGATGGGACTAGCGGGGAGGGAGAACACCGGGGAGCTGTTTTTT
TRBJ2-2 | few | TRBV10-2 | TRBD2 | CASKGGSGGPNTGELFF | TGCGCCAGCAAGGGAGGTAGCGGGGGACCGAACACCGGGGAGCTGTTTTTT
TRBJ2-7 | - | TRBV3-1/TRBV3-2 | TRBD1 | CASSRTGLGYEQYF | TGTGCCAGCAGCCGGACAGGCCTTGGGTACGAGCAGTACTTC
TRBJ1-6 | - | TRBV14 | - | CASSHLSFNSPLHF | TGTGCCAGCAGCCACCTTTCCTTTAATTCACCCCTCCACTTT
TRBJ2-1 | - | TRBV11-3 | - | CASSSGLGARGYNEQFF | TGTGCCAGCAGCTCCGGGCTTGGGGCTAGGGGGTACAATGAGCAGTTCTTC
TRBJ1-1 | - | TRBV12-3/TRBV12-4 | - | CASSTTGEAFF | TGTGCCAGCAGTACCACAGGGGAAGCTTTCTTT
TRBJ2-1 | once | TRBV28 | TRBD2 | CASSLWGGRNANEQFF | TGTGCCAGCAGTTTATGGGGCGGGAGGAACGCCAATGAGCAGTTCTTC
TRBJ1-4 | - | TRBV10-3 | TRBD1 | CAISPGQGGEKLFF | TGTGCCATCAGCCCTGGACAGGGGGGTGAAAAACTGTTTTTT
TRBJ1-2 | - | TRBV28 | TRBD1 | CASSSGQGVFGYTF | TGTGCCAGCAGTAGTGGACAGGGGGTTTTCGGCTACACCTTC
TRBJ1-1 | - | TRBV10-3 | - | CASTGDMNTEAFF | TGTGCCAGTACAGGTGATATGAACACTGAAGCTTTCTTT
TRBJ2-5 | - | TRBV18 | - | CASSSPSRFGETQYF | TGTGCCAGCTCATCGCCGTCGAGGTTTGGAGAGACCCAGTACTTC
TRBJ1-6 | - | TRBV20-1 | TRBD1 | CSATDRAYNSPLHF | TGCAGTGCTACTGACAGGGCCTATAATTCACCCCTCCACTTT
TRBJ2-5 | - | TRBV18 | - | CASSAFNGETQYF | TGTGCCAGCTCAGCGTTCAACGGAGAGACCCAGTACTTC
TRBJ1-1 | once | TRBV6-6 | - | CASSYLGGNTEAFF | TGTGCCAGCAGTTACCTGGGGGGAAACACTGAAGCTTTCTTT
TRBJ1-1 | - | TRBV18 | - | CASSPTGIEAFF | TGTGCCAGCTCTCCTACAGGGATTGAAGCTTTCTTT
TRBJ1-1 | - | TRBV5-1 | TRBD1 | CASRRTGTNTEAFF | TGCGCCAGCAGGCGGACAGGAACGAACACTGAAGCTTTCTTT
TRBJ2-3 | - | TRBV5-4 | - | CASSSRGDSGGNTQYF | TGTGCCAGCAGCTCGAGGGGGGACAGTGGAGGGAATACGCAGTATTTT
TRBJ2-7 | - | TRBV4-1 | TRBD2 | CASSQESTSGSIEQYF | TGCGCCAGCAGCCAAGAGTCTACTAGCGGTTCTATTGAGCAGTACTTC
TRBJ2-4 | - | TRBV7-9 | - | CASSLLSGEQALAKNIQYF | TGTGCCAGCAGCTTACTGTCAGGAGAACAGGCCCTAGCCAAAAACATTCAGTACTTC
TRBJ2-1 | - | TRBV7-9 | - | CASSLRGTHLNEQFF | TGTGCCAGCAGCTTGCGGGGGACACACCTCAATGAGCAGTTCTTC
TRBJ1-6 | once | TRBV12-3/TRBV12-4 | - | CASSSPLSPLHF | TGTGCCAGCAGCTCCCCCCTTTCACCCCTCCACTTT
TRBJ2-1 | - | TRBV30 | - | CAWSYRPLDEQFF | TGTGCCTGGAGTTACAGGCCCTTGGATGAGCAGTTCTTC
TRBJ2-3 | - | TRBV5-6 | - | CASSFTGPDTQYF | TGTGCCAGCAGCTTCACAGGGCCAGATACGCAGTATTTT
TRBJ1-1 | - | TRBV7-9 | TRBD1 | CASSLTGDTEAFF | TGTGCCAGCAGCCTGACAGGGGACACTGAAGCTTTCTTT
TRBJ1-4 | - | TRBV18 | - | CASSEGLVKLFF | TGTGCCAGCTCGGAGGGCTTAGTGAAACTGTTTTTT
TRBJ2-2 | - | TRBV5-1 | - | CASSLSTITGELFF | TGCGCCAGCAGCTTGAGTACTATAACCGGGGAGCTGTTTTTT
TRBJ2-7 | many | TRBV7-8 | - | CASSLRGQPYEQYF | TGTGCCAGCAGCTTAAGGGGTCAGCCCTACGAGCAGTACTTC
TRBJ2-7 | - | TRBV7-9 | TRBD1 | CASSLVGQVEQYF | TGTGCCAGCAGCTTAGTAGGACAGGTCGAGCAGTACTTC
TRBJ2-1 | - | TRBV24-1 | TRBD2 | CATSDRTSGRNEQFF | TGTGCCACCAGTGACAGGACTAGCGGGAGAAATGAGCAGTTCTTC
TRBJ1-5 | - | TRBV6-1 | - | CASSEAPRYQPQHF | TGTGCCAGCAGTGAAGCGCCGAGGTATCAGCCCCAGCATTTT
TRBJ2-1 | - | TRBV5-8 | - | CASSPENEQFF | TGTGCCAGCAGCCCTGAGAATGAGCAGTTCTTC
TRBJ2-2 | few | TRBV12-3/TRBV12-4 | - | CASSQNTGELFF | TGTGCCAGCAGTCAGAACACCGGGGAGCTGTTTTTT
TRBJ1-1 | - | TRBV11-2 | TRBD1 | CASSLDRRRTEAFF | TGTGCCAGCAGCTTGGACAGGCGGCGCACTGAAGCTTTCTTT
TRBJ2-1 | - | TRBV5-1 | - | CASSPEGVGNEQFF | TGCGCCAGCAGCCCCGAGGGGGTGGGGAATGAGCAGTTCTTC
TRBJ1-1 | - | TRBV7-2 | - | CASSFTSGSVEAFF | TGTGCCAGCAGCTTCACATCGGGGTCAGTGGAGGCTTTCTTT
TRBJ2-3 | - | TRBV30 | - | CAWSGGRDTQYF | TGTGCCTGGAGTGGCGGTCGGGATACGCAGTATTTT
TRBJ2-3 | - | TRBV5-6 | TRBD1 | CASSIGTGLSGTDTQYF | TGTGCCAGCAGCATAGGGACAGGCCTTTCGGGCACAGATACGCAGTATTTT
TRBJ2-1 | once | TRBV9 | TRBD2 | CASSVVSGGGNEQFF | TGTGCCAGCAGCGTAGTAAGCGGGGGGGGAAATGAGCAGTTCTTC
TRBJ2-1 | - | TRBV5-4 | TRBD2 | CASSLAGTSGVEQFF | TGTGCCAGCAGCTTGGCCGGGACTAGCGGGGTTGAGCAGTTCTTC